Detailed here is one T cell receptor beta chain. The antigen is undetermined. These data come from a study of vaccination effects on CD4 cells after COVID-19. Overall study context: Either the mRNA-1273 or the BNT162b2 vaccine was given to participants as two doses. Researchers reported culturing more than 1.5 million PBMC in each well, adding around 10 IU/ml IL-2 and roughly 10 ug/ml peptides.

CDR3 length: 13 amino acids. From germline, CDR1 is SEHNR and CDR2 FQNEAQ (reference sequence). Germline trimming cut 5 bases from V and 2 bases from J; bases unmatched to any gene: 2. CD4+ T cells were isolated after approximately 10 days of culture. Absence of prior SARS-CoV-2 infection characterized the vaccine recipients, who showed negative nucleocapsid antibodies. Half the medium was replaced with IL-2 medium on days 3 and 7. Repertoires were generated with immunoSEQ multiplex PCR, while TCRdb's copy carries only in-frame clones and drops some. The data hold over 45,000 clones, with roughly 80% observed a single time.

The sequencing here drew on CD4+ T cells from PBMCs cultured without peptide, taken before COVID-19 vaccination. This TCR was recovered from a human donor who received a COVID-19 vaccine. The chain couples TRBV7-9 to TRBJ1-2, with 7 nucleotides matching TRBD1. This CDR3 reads CASSPTGNYGYTF. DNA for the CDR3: TGTGCCAGCAGCCCGACAGGGAACTATGGCTACACCTTC.